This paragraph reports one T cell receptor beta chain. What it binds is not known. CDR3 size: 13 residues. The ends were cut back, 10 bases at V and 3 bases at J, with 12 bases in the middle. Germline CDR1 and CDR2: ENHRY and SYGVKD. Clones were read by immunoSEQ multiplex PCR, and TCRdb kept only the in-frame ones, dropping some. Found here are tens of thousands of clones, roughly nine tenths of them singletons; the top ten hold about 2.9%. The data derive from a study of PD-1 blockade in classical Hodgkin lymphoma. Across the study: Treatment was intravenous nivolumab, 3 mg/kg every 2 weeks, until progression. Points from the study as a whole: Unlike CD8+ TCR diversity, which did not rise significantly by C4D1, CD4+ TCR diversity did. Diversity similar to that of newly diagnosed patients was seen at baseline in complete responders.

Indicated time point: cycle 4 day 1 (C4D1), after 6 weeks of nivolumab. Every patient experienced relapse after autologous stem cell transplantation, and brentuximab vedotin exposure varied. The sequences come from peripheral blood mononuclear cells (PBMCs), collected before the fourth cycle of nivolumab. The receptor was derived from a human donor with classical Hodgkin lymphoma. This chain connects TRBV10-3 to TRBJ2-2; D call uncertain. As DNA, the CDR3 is TGTGCCACTTTGTCCCGGGACACCGGGGAGCTGTTTTTT. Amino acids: CATLSRDTGELFF.